In its sample, the clone carrying this TCR beta chain was seen a few times. Its antigen is not identified. The library protocol tagged each TCR cDNA with a unique molecular identifier. TCRdb re-called the 5' RACE reads with MiXCR, one entry per CDR3 protein. The table lists 11,000 to 15,000 distinct CDR3 sequences, about 9.4% of them singletons, with 25% to 30% in the top ten. Regarding time point: sample taken at primary tumor resection. The authors sequenced whole RNA from tumor, nontumor lung or frozen PBMC without sorting. Samples were obtained from more than 70 donors, all untreated early-stage non-small cell lung cancer patients. These data originate in a study of spatial heterogeneity in lung cancer. In the study overall: Each distinct TCR and UMI combination averaged more than ten appearances in raw reads.

CDR3 length: 15 residues. The ends were cut back, 3 bases at V and 2 bases at J, with 12 bases in the middle. Germline values: CDR1 KGHSH, CDR2 LQKENI. General study findings and limits: Detection of ubiquitous tumor TCRs in blood was higher at resection than follow-up.

This TCR was recovered from a male donor with early-stage non-small cell lung cancer. This specimen consisted of PBMCs, obtained at surgery. This chain connects TRBV18 to TRBJ2-3; TRBD2 might be the D (5 bases). Here the CDR3 DNA reads TGTGCCAGCTCACCCCGATCGACTATCACAGATACGCAGTATTTT. This codes for CASSPRSTITDTQYF.